This T cell receptor beta chain originates from a study of T cells in Graves' hyperthyroidism and ophthalmopathy. TCR beta CDR3 region amplification was performed from RNA transcripts. An initial round of RT-PCR targeting the TCR CDR3 relied on the HTBI primer set. Using its own MiXCR run on the multiplex PCR reads, TCRdb lists one record per CDR3 protein. The sample includes 500,000 to 650,000 distinct CDR3 sequences, over 35% of them seen just once. Uncontrolled infections, other autoimmune diseases, pregnancy or lactation led to exclusion of patients. From germline, CDR1 is SEHNR and CDR2 FQNEAQ (reference sequence). The CDR3 consists of 15 residues. The V segment lost 6 bases and the J segment 0 bases; nucleotides outside the gene matches: 7.

This sequence was found in an adult woman with Graves' disease, either hyperthyroidism or ophthalmopathy (not recorded which). The sequenced sample was peripheral blood or thyroid tissue (not recorded which). The chain joins TRBV7-9 to TRBJ2-7; TRBD1 aligns across 8 bases. The CDR3 loop is CASSPGTGDSYEQYF. CDR3 DNA sequence: TGTGCCAGCAGTCCCGGGACAGGAGACTCCTACGAGCAGTACTTC.